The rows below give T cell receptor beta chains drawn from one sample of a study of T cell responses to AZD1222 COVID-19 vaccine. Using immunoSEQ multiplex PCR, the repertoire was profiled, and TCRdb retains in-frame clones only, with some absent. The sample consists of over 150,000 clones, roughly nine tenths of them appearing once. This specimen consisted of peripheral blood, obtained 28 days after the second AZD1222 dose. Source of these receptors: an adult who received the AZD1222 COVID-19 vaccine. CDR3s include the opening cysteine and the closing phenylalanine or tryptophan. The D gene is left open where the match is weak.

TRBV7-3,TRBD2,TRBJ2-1,TGTGCCAGCAGCTTAAACGGGAGGGCCTTGAATGAGCAGTTCTTC,CASSLNGRALNEQFF
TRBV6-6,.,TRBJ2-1,TGTGCCAGCAGTTACTCGGGGGCTGAGCAGTTCTTC,CASSYSGAEQFF
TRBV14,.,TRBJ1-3,TGTGCCAGCAGCCAAGAGATGCTTGGAAACACCATATATTTT,CASSQEMLGNTIYF
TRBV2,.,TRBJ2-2,TGTGCCAGCACCCCTCGGGGCACCGGGGAGCTGTTTTTT,CASTPRGTGELFF
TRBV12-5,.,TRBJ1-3,TGTGCGACCCAATCAGACAGGACCAGTATCTCTGGAAACACCATATATTTT,CATQSDRTSISGNTIYF
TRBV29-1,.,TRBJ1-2,TGCAGCGTTGAAGCGACCGCTAGCTATGGCTACACCTTC,CSVEATASYGYTF
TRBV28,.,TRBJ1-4,TGTGCCAGCAGTTCCCCCGGGACAACTAATGAAAAACTGTTTTTT,CASSSPGTTNEKLFF
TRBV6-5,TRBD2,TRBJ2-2,TGTGCCAGCAGAACCCGGGGGAGGGCCGGGGAGCTGTTTTTT,CASRTRGRAGELFF
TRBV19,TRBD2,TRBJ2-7,TGTGCCAGTAGTATTCGGGCTAGCGGGAGAGACGAGCAGTACTTC,CASSIRASGRDEQYF
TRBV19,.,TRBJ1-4,TGTGCCAGTAGTATACTGAGGGCGGCAGGTGAAAAACTGTTTTTT,CASSILRAAGEKLFF
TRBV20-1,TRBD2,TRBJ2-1,TGCAGTGCTAGTAAGCTAGCGGCATACAATGAGCAGTTCTTC,CSASKLAAYNEQFF
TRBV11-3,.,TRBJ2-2,TGTGCCAGCAGCTTAGACACAGCCTTCGACACCGGGGAGCTGTTTTTT,CASSLDTAFDTGELFF
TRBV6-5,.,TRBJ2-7,TGTGCCAGCAGGGGCGTGGGACCTTACGAGCAGTACTTC,CASRGVGPYEQYF
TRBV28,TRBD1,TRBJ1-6,TGTGCCAGGTCCGGGACAGGGGAACGGGGATCACCCCTCCACTTT,CARSGTGERGSPLHF
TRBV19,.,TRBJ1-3,TGTGCCAGTAGTATGCTTGGAAACACCATATATTTT,CASSMLGNTIYF
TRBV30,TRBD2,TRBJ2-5,TGTGCCTGGAGAAACGGGAGGGCCGAGACCCAGTACTTC,CAWRNGRAETQYF
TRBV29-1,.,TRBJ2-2,TGCAGCGTTGACGGCGCCGGGGAGCTGTTTTTT,CSVDGAGELFF